The 26 T cell receptor beta chains reported below all come from one sample, sequenced in a study of response to subunit inactivated influenza vaccine. TCRdb reprocessed the RT-PCR reads via MiXCR and lists one record per CDR3 protein. Seen here are about 520,000 distinct CDR3 sequences, about 25% observed once, and the top ten hold 1.9%. This specimen was CD4+ T cells sorted from PBMCs, taken roughly 5 days after vaccination. The receptors were gathered from a man aged 50 to 59 who received an inactivated influenza vaccine.

Concerning this clonotype itself: One end of the junction fails to match germline, which may point to a read error. The chain has TRBV5-1 and TRBJ2-3; tentatively, D is TRBD1 or TRBD2 (5 bases each). Germline V gene data show CDR1 as SGHRS and CDR2 as YFSETQ. This CDR3 region has 18 residues. The CDR3 nucleotides read TGCGCCAGCAGCCTACGTCCCGGGACCTTACCCGGCACAGATACGCTGTATTTT. Translated, it gives CASSLRPGTLPGTDTLYF. The variable domain in full, with the rest retrieved from reference TRBV5-1 and TRBJ2-3, is KAGVTQTPRYLIKTRGQQVTLSCSPISGHRSVSWYQQTPGQGLQFLFEYFSETQRNKGNFPGRFSGRQFSNSRSEMNVSTLELGDSALYLCASSLRPGTLPGTDTLYFGPGTRLTVL.

This clonotype has only a few counts. The chain carries TRBV7-2 and TRBJ2-3, with TRBD2 matching over 11 bases. The CDR3 is made up of 17 amino acids. V dropped 0 bases and J dropped 2; count of bases not matched to a gene: 4. Germline lookup yields CDR1 SGHTA and CDR2 FQGNSA. The CDR3 spells CASSLALAGGLTDTQYF. In nucleotides, the CDR3 is TGTGCCAGCAGCTTAGCGCTAGCGGGGGGCCTCACAGATACGCAGTATTTT.

The rearrangement uses TRBV7-2 and TRBJ2-5, with 7 bases matching TRBD2. V lost 2 bases to trimming and J lost 2 bases; unmatched junction nucleotides: 2. The germline gives CDR1 SGHTA, CDR2 FQGNSA. The CDR3 contains 14 residues. In nucleotides, the CDR3 is TGTGCCAGCAGCTTATTCGGGGGGCAAGAGACCCAGTACTTC. This translates into CASSLFGGQETQYF. Complete variable domain (other parts from reference TRBV7-2 and TRBJ2-5): GAGVSQSPSNKVTEKGKDVELRCDPISGHTALYWYRQSLGQGLEFLIYFQGNSAPDKSGLPSDRFSAERTGGSVSTLTIQRTQQEDSAVYLCASSLFGGQETQYFGPGTRLLVL.

The sample holds many counts of this clonotype. The V gene is TRBV20-1, the J gene TRBJ2-1; D not certain. V lost 7 bases to trimming and J lost 8 bases, with 12 bases between them. The germline V gene encodes CDR1 DFQATT and CDR2 SNEGSKA (reference sequence). This CDR3 is built from 11 residues. CDR3 nucleotides: TGCAGTGAGAAGAAGGGCGATGAGCAGTTCTTC. Protein sequence: CSEKKGDEQFF.

The chain uses TRBV3-1 and TRBJ1-1, with unresolved D. V was trimmed by 0 bases and J by 1 base, leaving 9 bases between them. This CDR3 is built from 15 residues. Germline V gives CDR1 LGHDT, CDR2 YNNKEL (reference sequence). CDR3 coding DNA: TGTGCCAGCAGCCAAGATCTTTTACAGAACACTGAAGCTTTCTTT. Amino acids: CASSQDLLQNTEAFF.

The genes are TRBV28 and TRBJ2-7; D is undetermined. The germline gives CDR1 MDHEN, CDR2 SYDVKM. Trimming pared 1 base from V and 0 bases from J, leaving 10 bases between. This CDR3 is built from 15 residues. CDR3 coding DNA: TGTGCCAGCAGTTTATCCGGGTCCAGCTCCTACGAGCAGTACTTC. Residues: CASSLSGSSSYEQYF.

This clonotype was counted a few times. The chain employs TRBV2 and TRBJ1-2, with 7 nucleotides matching TRBD1. V lost 6 bases and J lost 2; bases outside the gene matches: 6. This CDR3 spans 14 amino acids. CDR1 is SNHLY, CDR2 FYNNEI, per germline. The CDR3 bases are TGTGCCAGCAGACTCCGGGACAGAAACTATGGCTACACCTTC. It is translated as CASRLRDRNYGYTF.

The chain carries TRBV28 and TRBJ2-2, with 7 bases that match TRBD1. The CDR3 consists of 16 residues. CDR1 and CDR2 (germline): MDHEN, SYDVKM. V lost 5 bases to trimming and J lost 1 base; unmatched junction nucleotides: 7. CDR3 loop: CASSNRQGMNTGELFF. The CDR3, as DNA: TGTGCCAGCAGTAACAGACAGGGCATGAACACCGGGGAGCTGTTTTTT.

The chain recombines TRBV21-1 with TRBJ1-2; whether TRBD1, the table's D call, matches the DNA was not checked. TRBV21-1 counts as a pseudogene. This CDR3 region has 19 residues. The CDR3 DNA reads as TGTGCCAGCAGCAGGTCTTGGACAGGGATTTTCACGGCGGCCTATGGCTACACCTTC. Translation gives CASSRSWTGIFTAAYGYTF.

The chain couples TRBV29-1 to TRBJ2-7; tentative D call: TRBD2 (6 bases). V was trimmed by 4 bases and J by 5 bases, leaving 9 bases between them. Germline V gene data show CDR1 as SQVTM and CDR2 as ANQGSEA. The CDR3 covers 11 residues. The CDR3 protein is CSVVGGHEQYF. The CDR3, as DNA: TGCAGCGTTGTAGGAGGGCACGAGCAGTACTTC.

This clonotype has a handful of counts. CDR3 nucleotide sequence: TGTGCCAGCAGTTTCCTGACAGGGGATGAGACCCAGTACTTC. Protein sequence: CASSFLTGDETQYF. This chain connects TRBV28 to TRBJ2-5, with 8 bases matching TRBD1. The CDR3 has 14 amino acids. The V gene end was trimmed by 3 bases and the J gene end by 5 bases; junction bases not matched to a gene: 5. CDR1 is MDHEN, CDR2 SYDVKM, per germline.

This clonotype was detected only a few times. This chain uses TRBV28 with TRBJ2-7, with 9 bases that match TRBD1. The CDR3 consists of 17 residues. Per the germline V gene, CDR1 is MDHEN and CDR2 is SYDVKM. J lost 2 bases, V lost 2 bases, and 10 bases had no gene match. The CDR3 loop reads CASSLAPGTGNTYEQYF. The CDR3 DNA sequence: TGTGCCAGCAGTTTAGCGCCCGGGACAGGGAATACCTACGAGCAGTACTTC.

This clonotype has only a few counts. The rearrangement uses TRBV7-9 and TRBJ2-3; 9 bases align to TRBD2. Germline V gives CDR1 SEHNR, CDR2 FQNEAQ (reference sequence). The CDR3 loop spans 16 amino acids. Trimming took 2 bases from V and 2 from J; bases not matched to a gene: 5. This CDR3 reads CASSLRLAGYTDTQYF. The CDR3 coding sequence is TGTGCCAGCAGCTTACGTCTAGCGGGGTACACAGATACGCAGTATTTT.

This chain joins TRBV7-9 and TRBJ1-1; the D gene is possibly TRBD1 (5 bases). The CDR3 is 15 residues long. Between the trimmed V and J ends, which lost 5 bases and 1 base, there was a span of 14 bases. The V gene's germline CDR1 is SEHNR and CDR2 FQNEAQ (reference sequence). CDR3 bases: TGTGCCAGCAGCCCCCGGGACGGATCGAACACTGAAGCTTTCTTT. This sequence encodes CASSPRDGSNTEAFF. The full variable domain, in which reference TRBV7-9 and TRBJ1-1 provide the parts outside the CDR3, is DTGVSQNPRHKITKRGQNVTFRCDPISEHNRLYWYRQTLGQGPEFLTYFQNEAQLEKSRLLSDRFSAERPKGSFSTLEIQRTEQGDSAMYLCASSPRDGSNTEAFFGQGTRLTVV.

CDR3 sequence: CASSRQGAGEQFF. CDR3 in DNA: TGTGCCAGCAGCCGACAGGGGGCGGGAGAGCAGTTCTTC. The V call is TRBV28, the J call TRBJ2-1; 10 bases are a match to TRBD1. This CDR3 contains 13 residues. With 6 bases clipped from V and 10 bases from J, the junction kept 6 bases outside the gene matches. CDR1 and CDR2 from the germline V gene are MDHEN and SYDVKM.

This chain joins TRBV7-2 and TRBJ2-7; 9 nucleotides agree with TRBD2. The CDR3 loop spans 15 amino acids. Per germline, CDR1 SGHTA and CDR2 FQGNSA. Unmatched junction bases numbered 6, after V lost 4 bases and J lost 2 bases. The CDR3 coding sequence is TGTGCCAGCAGCTCCTCTAGCGGGGAGGCCTACGAGCAGTACTTC. It yields the protein CASSSSSGEAYEQYF.

In regard to this clonotype: The germline gene is not matched at one end of the junction; a read error may be the cause. The J gene is TRBJ2-3, the V gene TRBV7-2; 7 positions match TRBD2. The CDR3 spans 13 residues. The germline V gene has CDR1 SGHTA and CDR2 FQGNSA. Written as DNA, the CDR3 is TGTGCCAGCAGCTTAGGTGGGGGGGTTACGCGGTATTTT. Protein product: CASSLGGGVTRYF.

This clonotype turned up a few times. The chain employs TRBV7-2 and TRBJ2-1; D might be TRBD1 (7 bases). V was pared by 5 bases and J by 7 bases, with 15 bases between. The CDR3 extends over 14 amino acids. CDR1 is SGHTA and CDR2 is FQGNSA in the germline V gene. CDR3 loop: CASSARQGGNEQFF. The CDR3 DNA sequence: TGTGCCAGCAGCGCCCGGCAGGGGGGAAATGAGCAGTTCTTC.

The chain links TRBV12-3 or TRBV12-4 to TRBJ1-2; no reliable D call. Trimming pared 1 base from V and 5 bases from J, leaving 11 bases between. The length of the CDR3 is 14 residues. The DNA of the CDR3 is TGTGCCAGCAGTTTAGATATTAGGGCTTATGGCTACACCTTC. Amino acid sequence: CASSLDIRAYGYTF.

This clonotype was counted many times. J is TRBJ1-2 and V is TRBV29-1, with TRBD1 identical over 7 bases. The CDR3 extends over 16 amino acids. The V segment lost 0 bases and the J segment 8 bases; nucleotides outside the gene matches: 15. Germline lookup yields CDR1 SQVTM and CDR2 ANQGSEA. CDR3 DNA: TGCAGCGTTGAAGACCCCATCGCCCAGGGGGGTAAAGGCTACACCTTC. Residues: CSVEDPIAQGGKGYTF.

The chain has TRBV29-1 and TRBJ2-7; D remains ambiguous. Looked up from germline, CDR1 is SQVTM and CDR2 is ANQGSEA. The ends were cut back, 4 bases at V and 0 bases at J, with 7 bases in the middle. The CDR3 is 12 amino acids. In nucleotides, the CDR3 is TGCAGCGTTGGGGTCAGCTCCTACGAGCAGTACTTC. Protein product: CSVGVSSYEQYF.

J is TRBJ2-1 and V is TRBV20-1; D perhaps matches TRBD1 (6 bases). The CDR3 length is 14 residues. Trimming removed 0 bases from V and 10 bases from J, with 16 bases in between. The germline CDR1 and CDR2 sequences are DFQATT and SNEGSKA (reference sequence). CDR3 DNA sequence: TGCAGTGCTAGAGACCGGACGGGCAGGGGAGAGCAGTTCTTC. It translates to CSARDRTGRGEQFF.

V usage is TRBV20-1 and J usage is TRBJ2-7; 12 bases align to TRBD2. Germline loops: CDR1 DFQATT, CDR2 SNEGSKA (reference sequence). Trimming at V came to 8 bases and at J to 3 bases, leaving 8 bases not matched to a gene. The CDR3 is 14 amino acids. CDR3 nucleotide sequence: TGCAGTTCTCGAAGGACTAGCGGGATCTACGAGCAGTACTTC. Its translation is CSSRRTSGIYEQYF.

This clonotype was seen a handful of times. The V gene is TRBV12-3 or TRBV12-4, the J gene TRBJ1-4; 9 bases align to TRBD1. The trim removed 3 bases at V and 6 bases at J, leaving 5 bases unmatched. The CDR3 loop spans 15 amino acids. The chain's CDR3 is CASSLGGQGHEKLFF. CDR3 DNA: TGTGCCAGCAGTTTGGGGGGACAGGGCCATGAAAAACTGTTTTTT.

V usage is TRBV6-1 and J usage is TRBJ1-2; possibly TRBD1 for D (5 bases). Trimming removed 5 bases at V and 7 bases at J, with 14 bases between. Germline V gives CDR1 MNHNS, CDR2 SASEGT. The CDR3 extends over 13 amino acids. The CDR3 coding sequence is TGTGCCAGCAGTACCCGGGACGTTTTTGGCTACACCTTC. This translates into CASSTRDVFGYTF.

This clonotype was seen only a few times. V and J are TRBV27 and TRBJ2-7; weak D call: TRBD2 (6 bases). The germline V and J ends were trimmed by 0 bases and 2 bases, with 17 bases remaining between them. CDR1 and CDR2 (germline): MNHEY, SMNVEV (reference sequence). CDR3 length: 17 amino acids. CDR3 coding DNA: TGTGCCAGCAGTTTATCGTCGTGGCCGGGACTGACCTACGAGCAGTACTTC. This gives the protein CASSLSSWPGLTYEQYF.